A selection of T cell receptor beta chains follows, all from one sample in a study of neoadjuvant anti-PD-1 for oral cavity cancer. Some clones are missing from TCRdb's copy, which holds only in-frame ones; the method was immunoSEQ multiplex PCR. The table records about 14,000 clones, approximately 71% of them present only once. This specimen was PBMCs, taken before nivolumab (anti-PD-1) treatment. These receptors were collected from a person aged 35-79 years with oral cavity squamous cell carcinoma. Each CDR3 is given with its conserved first and last residue. Each record gives: V gene, J gene, CDR3 protein.

TRBV30,TRBJ1-2,CAWSDQDQYGYTF
TRBV2,TRBJ2-1,CASRGLGAVGNEQFF
TRBV6-5,TRBJ1-2,CASSYRGGDYGYTF
TRBV7-8,TRBJ1-1,CASSRTVNTEAFF
TRBV30,TRBJ2-7,CAWSVHAGPYEQYF
TRBV12-5,TRBJ2-3,CASGLVTGSTDTQYF
TRBV11-3,TRBJ2-5,CASSPPFSETQYF
TRBV21-1,TRBJ2-3,CASTSRTDTQYF
TRBV28,TRBJ1-2,CASSLLLSGGYGYTF
TRBV27,TRBJ1-4,CASSHTGTGYEKLFF
TRBV28,TRBJ2-7,CASSLWWDEQYF
TRBV6-4,TRBJ1-5,CASSDPDRGCSNQPQHF
TRBV5-1,TRBJ2-4,CASSLATDFRTDIQYF
TRBV14,TRBJ2-7,CASSLTGGYEQYF
TRBV6-1,TRBJ1-5,CASIQSTGSNQPQHF
TRBV4-1,TRBJ2-1,CASSQDGGRTGPYNEQFF
TRBV6-6,TRBJ2-5,CASSLGTGETQYF
TRBV5-1,TRBJ2-3,CASSLGYPDTQYF
TRBV11-2,TRBJ1-3,CASRNHRDRSIGNTIYF
TRBV4-2,TRBJ1-2,CASSQGGRGDYGYTF
TRBV9,TRBJ1-3,CASSATPGNTIYF
TRBV28,TRBJ1-4,CASSLQGVKNEKLFF
TRBV5-1,TRBJ2-3,CASRKGLAGSTDTQYF
TRBV7-8,TRBJ1-2,CASRRGRTGALRYTF
TRBV4-1,TRBJ2-7,CASSFQVFSYEQYF
TRBV5-1,TRBJ1-5,CASSFQPGNNQPQHF
TRBV6-5,TRBJ1-1,CASSQVRGAHSEAFF
TRBV29-1,TRBJ2-2,CSVYTGELFF
TRBV2,TRBJ2-3,CATKLLAGIGDTQYF
TRBV28,TRBJ2-7,CASRNEVEQYF
TRBV5-6,TRBJ2-2,CASSLAPGYDTGELFF
TRBV6-1,TRBJ2-7,CASSGGPGTGGIEQYF
TRBV5-1,TRBJ2-2,CASGRAGNTGELFF
TRBV29-1,TRBJ2-3,CSVEEQGWDSTDTQYF
TRBV7-2,TRBJ2-7,CASSLARSYEQYF
TRBV30,TRBJ2-2,CAWKRDSNTGELFF
TRBV25-1,TRBJ1-2,CASSDGTGSSGYTF
TRBV27,TRBJ1-5,CASSLGTSSNQPQHF
TRBV11-2,TRBJ1-1,CASRRPGRNTEAFF
TRBV10-3,TRBJ2-2,CAITGTTNTGELFF
TRBV2,TRBJ2-1,CASSLRRVTSGRGDEQFF
TRBV15,TRBJ2-3,CATSKTGSPTDTQYF
TRBV19,TRBJ1-5,CASSIWGGGNQPQHF
TRBV28,TRBJ1-1,CASSRILPNENTEAFF
TRBV2,TRBJ2-6,CASSEAPLLLGGANVLTF
TRBV11-2,TRBJ2-7,CASSLEVGEQYF
TRBV5-8,TRBJ2-5,CASSPRWGQDEETQYF
TRBV5-8,TRBJ2-1,CASSSSPREQFF
TRBV7-9,TRBJ2-4,CASSLAREYDIQYF
TRBV30,TRBJ1-2,CAWSVEGASGYTF
TRBV7-8,TRBJ2-3,CASSLARGRYTDTQYF
TRBV7-3,TRBJ2-7,CASSLWGGAYEQYF
TRBV6-1,TRBJ2-3,CAARRGPSTDTQYF
TRBV5-1,TRBJ1-1,CASSFSGTGSTSVTEAFF
TRBV28,TRBJ2-7,CASNTQRGFSEQYF
TRBV9,TRBJ2-2,CASSLPGVKTGELFF
TRBV6-5,TRBJ1-3,CASSGTASAGNTIYF